This record concerns one T cell receptor beta chain sequence. Its antigen is not identified. The data are from a study of OX40 agonist ivuxolimab in advanced cancers. Study in general: Partial responses were seen in three patients, one with hepatocellular carcinoma and two with cutaneous melanoma.

Study-wide results and limits: Fewer expanded clones were found on average in CD4+ than in CD8+ T cells.

Profiled with immunoSEQ multiplex PCR; TCRdb holds only in-frame clones, not every one. The sample yields approximately 76,000 clones, approximately 85% seen once. J lost 4 bases, V lost 8 bases, and 2 bases had no gene match. CDR1 and CDR2 (germline): MGHDK, SYGVNS. CDR3 length: 14 amino acids. The input for sequencing was CD4+ or CD8+ T cells sorted from blood, taken in a trial of the OX40 agonist ivuxolimab. J is TRBJ2-3 and V is TRBV25-1, with 14 bases identical to TRBD2. This sequence was found in an adult with an advanced solid tumor such as melanoma, head and neck, liver or kidney cancer. The CDR3 DNA reads TGTGCCAGCGGACTAGCGGGGGGCGCAGATACGCAGTATTTT. Residues: CASGLAGGADTQYF.